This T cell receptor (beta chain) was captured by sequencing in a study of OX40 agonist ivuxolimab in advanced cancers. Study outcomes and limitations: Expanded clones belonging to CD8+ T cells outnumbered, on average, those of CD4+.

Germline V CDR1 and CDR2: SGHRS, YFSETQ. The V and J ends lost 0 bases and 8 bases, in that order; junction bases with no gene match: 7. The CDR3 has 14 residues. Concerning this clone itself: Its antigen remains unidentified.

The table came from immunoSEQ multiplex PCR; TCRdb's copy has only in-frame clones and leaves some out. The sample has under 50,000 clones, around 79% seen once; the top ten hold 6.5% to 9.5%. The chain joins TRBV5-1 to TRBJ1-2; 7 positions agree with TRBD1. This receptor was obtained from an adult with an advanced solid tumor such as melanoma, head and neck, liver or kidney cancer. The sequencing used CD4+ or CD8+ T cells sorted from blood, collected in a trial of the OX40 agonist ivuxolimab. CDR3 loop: CASSLGDRAEGYTF. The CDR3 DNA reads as TGCGCCAGCAGCTTGGGTGACAGGGCGGAGGGCTACACCTTC.